This T cell receptor beta chain was retrieved from a study of Graves' ophthalmopathy and Graves' hyperthyroidism. CDR3 regions of TCR beta were amplified from RNA transcripts. A first-round RT-PCR used HTBI primers, followed by a second-round multiplex PCR. TCRdb passed the multiplex PCR reads through MiXCR, listing each CDR3 protein once. The table lists 150,000 to 200,000 distinct CDR3 sequences, 35% to 50% of them singletons, with about 9.5% in the top ten. Active ophthalmopathy (CAS at least 3, NOSPECS at least 4), lasting under 3 months. PBMCs were density-gradient isolated from roughly 10 ml fresh blood. The CDR3 runs 14 residues. Germline values: CDR1 MRHNA, CDR2 SNTAGT. V was pared by 6 bases and J by 4 bases, with 3 bases of the junction left unmatched.

The chain links TRBV6-4 to TRBJ2-2; 9 bases line up with TRBD1. This TCR was sampled from a man aged 25-45 years with Graves' ophthalmopathy. Sequencing was done on a sample of peripheral blood. In DNA form, the CDR3 reads TGTGCCAGCAGGACAGGGGGGGTCACCGGGGAGCTGTTTTTT. This sequence encodes CASRTGGVTGELFF.